This TCR beta chain was retrieved from a study of blood T cell repertoires in COVID-19. Sequencing was performed with immunoSEQ multiplex PCR; in TCRdb, only in-frame clones are kept and a portion is missing. The sample lists 250,000 to 300,000 clones; 90% were seen once. Trimming cost V 4 bases and J 1 base; bases outside gene matches: 4. This CDR3 comprises 15 residues. Germline V gene data show CDR1 as SGDLS and CDR2 as YYNGEE. This sequence was found in a woman aged 40 to 50 with acute or convalescent COVID-19. The source material was peripheral blood. V gene TRBV9 combines with J gene TRBJ2-3; TRBD2 matches 9 bases. CDR3 region: CASSSRGGGTDTQYF. In DNA, the CDR3 is TGTGCCAGCAGCTCGCGGGGGGGCGGCACAGATACGCAGTATTTT.